The clone carrying this T cell receptor (beta chain) was picked up a small number of times. Its antigen is unknown. V lost 3 bases to trimming and J lost 9 bases; unmatched junction nucleotides: 11. This CDR3 has 15 residues. TCRdb processed the RT-PCR reads anew with MiXCR; each CDR3 protein has one entry. Of fewer than 700,000 distinct CDR3 sequences in the sample, 10% to 15% were seen once. This specimen belongs to a study of response to subunit inactivated influenza vaccine. Study-wide points: Each seasonal flu vaccination may recruit only limited new T cells, authors suggested.

The sequence came from a man between 50 and 59 years old who received an inactivated influenza vaccine. The sample was PBMCs from blood, taken about 40 days after vaccination. The chain combines TRBV12-3 or TRBV12-4 with TRBJ1-5; 7 bases fit TRBD1. The CDR3 region is CASSLSQGVLGPQHF. The CDR3 DNA follows: TGTGCCAGCAGTTTGAGTCAGGGGGTACTAGGGCCCCAGCATTTT.